The following is a T cell receptor beta chain sequence with its context. Its specificity is unknown. Naive CD4+ cells were CD45RA-selected; the remaining cells were memory. This entry belongs to a study of shared clonotypes between healthy human individuals. Germline CDR1 and CDR2: DFQATT and SNEGSKA (reference sequence). Trimming cost V 8 bases and J 2 bases, with 8 bases left between them. The CDR3 consists of 11 residues. An approximately 200 ng quantity of DNA, 32,000 or so T cell genomes, went into the sorted-subset replicate PCRs. Some clones are missing from TCRdb's copy, which holds only in-frame ones; the method was immunoSEQ multiplex PCR. Among 600,000 to 750,000 clones, 72% were seen once, and the ten largest hold under 2%. Study-wide points: The study found lower generation probabilities in non-shared clonotypes than in those shared by all four donors.

This sequence originates from a woman aged 25 to 45 in good health. Source material: memory CD4+ T cells sorted from blood. Described subset: CD45RA-negative fraction. The V and J genes are TRBV20-1 and TRBJ2-3; no reliable D call. CDR3 protein: CSLTHTDTQYF. DNA for the CDR3: TGCAGTCTCACTCACACAGATACGCAGTATTTT.